The 12 T cell receptor beta chains listed next were all sequenced from one sample in a study of vaccination effects on CD4 cells after COVID-19 (dated by TCRdb to between 2021 and 2024). Their antigens are not known. In the ViraFEST assay, PBMC were stimulated with viral peptide pools, and TCR sequencing was then used to find antigen-specific CD4+ T cell clonotypes based on their expansion. After 10 to 11 days of culture, CD4+ T cells were isolated with the EasySep CD4+ T cell isolation kit. Each participant received two doses of an mRNA SARS-CoV-2 vaccine, either BNT162b2 or mRNA-1273. The receptor library was made with the immunoSEQ multiplex PCR assay. TCRdb obtained this table from immuneACCESS and retained in-frame rearrangements with V and J assigned. These tables miss some clones; where compared with another copy, unresolved V genes account for less than half of the shortfall, and the remainder is unexplained. Counted in this sample were about 59,000 clones; about 73% of them appeared once. The top ten clones comprise roughly 2% of the sample.

Sample: CD4+ T cells from PBMCs cultured with HCoV-OC43 spike peptides, taken after COVID-19 vaccination. This specimen's cell subset or site label, interpreted: HCoV-OC43 spike overlapping peptide pool stimulation. The receptors stem from a human donor who received a COVID-19 vaccine.

V and J are TRBV5-1 and TRBJ1-1; D unresolved. The CDR3 covers 13 residues. Germline V gene data show CDR1 as SGHRS and CDR2 as YFSETQ. The V end lost 5 bases, the J end lost 0 bases, and 8 bases lay between the germline ends. The CDR3 sequence is CASRGRLNTEAFF. The CDR3 DNA reads as TGCGCCAGCAGGGGCAGGCTGAACACTGAAGCTTTCTTT.

This clone showed up just a few times. The chain carries TRBV11-2 and TRBJ1-6; D gene unclear. The CDR3 has 13 amino acids. Germline V gene data show CDR1 as SGHAT and CDR2 as FQNNGV. V was pared by 5 bases and J by 10 bases, with 12 bases between. The CDR3 DNA follows: TGTGCCAGCAGCCGGCTTTTTAGCTCACCCCTCCACTTT. Translation: CASSRLFSSPLHF.

The rearrangement uses TRBV7-3 and TRBJ2-3; 12 bases agree with TRBD2. Germline assignment: CDR1 SGHTA and CDR2 FQGTGA. Trimming took 9 bases from V and 0 from J; bases not matched to a gene: 13. This CDR3 has 18 residues. For the CDR3, the DNA is TGTGCCAGTCGACTAGCGGGGGCGCCCCGCTCTAGCACAGATACGCAGTATTTT. The encoded protein is CASRLAGAPRSSTDTQYF.

This chain uses TRBV29-1 with TRBJ2-1; TRBD1 aligns across 7 bases. The CDR3 covers 13 residues. CDR1 SQVTM and CDR2 ANQGSEA come from the germline V gene. Losses at the gene ends were 7 bases for V and 5 bases for J; bases not matched to a gene: 8. The CDR3 protein is CSAGRQGHNEQFF. CDR3 coding DNA: TGCAGCGCCGGAAGACAGGGCCACAATGAGCAGTTCTTC.

The chain carries TRBV7-8 and TRBJ2-3; possible D gene TRBD2, 5 bases. The V and J ends lost 7 bases and 1 base respectively, with 12 bases between them. The germline V gene encodes CDR1 SGHVS and CDR2 FQNEAQ. The CDR3 has 14 amino acids. CDR3 loop: CASTWGVGTDTQYF. The CDR3 DNA follows: TGTGCCAGCACCTGGGGAGTGGGCACAGATACGCAGTATTTT.

This clone was recorded a few times. The chain joins TRBV30 to TRBJ1-5; D ambiguous. This CDR3 is built from 13 residues. CDR1 is GTSNPN, CDR2 SVGIG, per germline (reference sequence). Trimming pared 4 bases from V and 2 bases from J, leaving 9 bases between. CDR3 nucleotides: TGTGCCTGGAACCGAGGTGGCAATCAGCCCCAGCATTTT. Its protein product is CAWNRGGNQPQHF.

This chain links TRBV18 with TRBJ2-5; no reliable D call. This CDR3 contains 12 residues. Germline V gene lookup returns CDR1 KGHSH and CDR2 LQKENI. V shed 2 bases and J shed 3 bases, with 4 bases lying between them. The CDR3 here is CASSPNKETQYF. As DNA, the CDR3 is TGTGCCAGCTCACCAAACAAAGAGACCCAGTACTTC.

Here the CDR3 reads CASSLGWGMTDTQYF. The CDR3 DNA sequence: TGTGCCAGCAGCTTAGGCTGGGGTATGACAGATACGCAGTATTTT. V and J are TRBV7-2 and TRBJ2-3, with D uncertain. This CDR3 contains 15 residues. Germline lookup yields CDR1 SGHTA and CDR2 FQGNSA. With 1 base removed from V and 3 bases from J, the gap between germline ends came to 11 bases.

The chain joins TRBV2 to TRBJ2-6, with unresolved D. This CDR3 comprises 16 residues. CDR1 and CDR2 (germline): SNHLY, FYNNEI. The germline V and J ends were trimmed by 7 bases and 0 bases, with 13 bases remaining between them. CDR3 in DNA: TGTGCCAGCATGGCACAACTTGTCTCTGGGGCCAACGTCCTGACTTTC. Encoded protein: CASMAQLVSGANVLTF.

The rearrangement uses TRBV7-2 and TRBJ1-6, with 7 bases aligning to TRBD1. The germline V gene has CDR1 SGHTA and CDR2 FQGNSA. V lost 3 bases, J lost 7 bases, and 6 bases stayed unmatched. The CDR3 has 15 residues. The CDR3 sequence: CASSLGTAQNSPLHF. For the CDR3, the DNA is TGTGCCAGCAGCTTGGGGACAGCGCAAAATTCACCCCTCCACTTT.

The rearrangement joins TRBV5-1 to TRBJ1-4, with TRBD1 matching over 9 bases. The CDR3 runs to 14 residues. V trimming: 3 bases; J trimming: 7 bases; junction bases outside the gene matches: 4. Per germline, CDR1 SGHRS and CDR2 YFSETQ. The CDR3 coding sequence is TGCGCCAGCAGCTGGGACAGGGAGGTTGAAAAACTGTTTTTT. The encoded protein is CASSWDREVEKLFF.

The CDR3 protein is CASSLTSLNTEAFF. The CDR3 DNA reads TGTGCCAGCAGCTTAACCTCGCTGAACACTGAAGCTTTCTTT. V gene TRBV5-5 combines with J gene TRBJ1-1, with D unresolved. Per the germline V gene, CDR1 is SGHKS and CDR2 is YYEKEE (reference sequence). The CDR3 is 14 residues long. Trimming pared 2 bases from V and 0 bases from J, leaving 8 bases between.